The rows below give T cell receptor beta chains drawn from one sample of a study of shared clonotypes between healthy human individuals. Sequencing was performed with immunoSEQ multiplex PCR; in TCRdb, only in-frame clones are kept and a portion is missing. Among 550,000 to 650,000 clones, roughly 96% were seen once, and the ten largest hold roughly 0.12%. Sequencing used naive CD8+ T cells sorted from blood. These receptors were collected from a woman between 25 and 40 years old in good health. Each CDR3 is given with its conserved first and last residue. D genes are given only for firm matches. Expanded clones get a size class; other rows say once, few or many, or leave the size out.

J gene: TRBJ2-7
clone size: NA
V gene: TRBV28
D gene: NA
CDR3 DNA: TGTGCCAGCAGTTTATTTGGGTTGGCCAACTACGAGCAGTACTTC
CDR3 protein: CASSLFGLANYEQYF

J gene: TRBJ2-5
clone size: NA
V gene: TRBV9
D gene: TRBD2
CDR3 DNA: TGTGCCAGCACCCCCGGAGGTAGCGGGGGGGAGACCCAGTACTTC
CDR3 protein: CASTPGGSGGETQYF

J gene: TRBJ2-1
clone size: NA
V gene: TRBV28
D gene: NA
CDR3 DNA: TGTGCCAGCAGCTTAAGCGGCGGCGCCTACAATGAGCAGTTCTTC
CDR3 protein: CASSLSGGAYNEQFF

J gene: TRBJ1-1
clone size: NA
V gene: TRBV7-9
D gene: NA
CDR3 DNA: TGTGCCAGCAGCGCCCTGATGGGACTGGAAGCTTTCTTT
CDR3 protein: CASSALMGLEAFF

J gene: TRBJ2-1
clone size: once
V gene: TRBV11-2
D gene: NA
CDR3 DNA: TGTGCCAGCAGCGCCGGAGGGCCATGGGGGAATGAGCAGTTCTTC
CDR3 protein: CASSAGGPWGNEQFF

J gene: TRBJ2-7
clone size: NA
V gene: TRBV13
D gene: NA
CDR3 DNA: TGTGCCAGCAGCCGGACGGACATCTACGAGCAGTACTTC
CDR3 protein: CASSRTDIYEQYF

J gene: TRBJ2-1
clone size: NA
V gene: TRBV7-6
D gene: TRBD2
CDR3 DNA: TGTGCCAGCAGCCTAAGACTAGCGGGAGGGCCCTCTAAGTTGTTCTTC
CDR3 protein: CASSLRLAGGPSKLFF

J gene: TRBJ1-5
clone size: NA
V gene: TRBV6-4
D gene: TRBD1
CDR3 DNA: TGTGCCAGCAGTGACCCAGGGGGGACCCAGCATTTT
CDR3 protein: CASSDPGGTQHF

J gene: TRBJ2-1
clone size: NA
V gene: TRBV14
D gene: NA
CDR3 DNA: TGTGCCAGCAGCCAAGGGGGACTCACGGAGCAGTTCTTC
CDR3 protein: CASSQGGLTEQFF

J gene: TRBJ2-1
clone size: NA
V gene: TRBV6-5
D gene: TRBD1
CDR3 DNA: TGTGCCAGCAGCCACGGACAGGGACCCTACAATGAGCAGTTCTTC
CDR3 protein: CASSHGQGPYNEQFF

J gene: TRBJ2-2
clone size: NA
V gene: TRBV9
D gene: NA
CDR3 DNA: TGTGCCAGCAGCGTGGTGGACGGGGAGCTGTTTTTT
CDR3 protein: CASSVVDGELFF

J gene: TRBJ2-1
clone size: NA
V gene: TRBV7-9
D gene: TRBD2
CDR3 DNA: TGTGCCAGCAGCTTAGAACTAGCGGGAGGGTTCTCCTACAATGAGCAGTTCTTC
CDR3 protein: CASSLELAGGFSYNEQFF

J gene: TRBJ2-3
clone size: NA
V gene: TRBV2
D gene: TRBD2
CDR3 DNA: TGTGCAGCAGGGAGGGCCCGTCCAGATACGCAGTATTTT
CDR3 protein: CAAGRARPDTQYF

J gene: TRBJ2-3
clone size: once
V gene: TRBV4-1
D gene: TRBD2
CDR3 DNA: TGCGCCAGCAGCGTCCGCCTAGCGGGAGGTTATACGCAGTATTTT
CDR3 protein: CASSVRLAGGYTQYF

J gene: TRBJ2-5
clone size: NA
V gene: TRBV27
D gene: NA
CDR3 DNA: TGTGCCAGCAGTTTAGAGGGTGAGGGGGAGACCCAGTACTTC
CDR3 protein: CASSLEGEGETQYF

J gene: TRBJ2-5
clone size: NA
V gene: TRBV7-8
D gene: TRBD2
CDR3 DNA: TGTGCCAGCAGCAGACAGGGACTAGCGGGGGCGGGTTCGGAGACCCAGTACTTC
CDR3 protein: CASSRQGLAGAGSETQYF

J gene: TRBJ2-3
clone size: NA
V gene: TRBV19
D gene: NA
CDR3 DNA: TGTGCCAGTACTTCGTCAGATACGCAGTATTTT
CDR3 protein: CASTSSDTQYF

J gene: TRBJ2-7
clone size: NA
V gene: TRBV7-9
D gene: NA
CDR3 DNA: TGTGCCAGCAGCTTAGATGGTCCTCGCTACGAGCAGTACTTC
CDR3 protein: CASSLDGPRYEQYF

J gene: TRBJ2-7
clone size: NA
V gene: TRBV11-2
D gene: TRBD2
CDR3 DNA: TGTGCCAGCAGCTTTGGACCGGGACTAGCGGCCTCCTACGAGCAGTACTTC
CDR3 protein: CASSFGPGLAASYEQYF

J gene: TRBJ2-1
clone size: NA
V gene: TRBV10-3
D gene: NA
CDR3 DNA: TGTGCTGTCCGGGCGGGTGAGCAGTTCTTC
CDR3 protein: CAVRAGEQFF

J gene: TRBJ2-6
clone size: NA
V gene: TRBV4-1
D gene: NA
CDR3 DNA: TGCGCCAGCAGCCAAGAAGGGTCGCTCTCTGGGGCCAACGTCCTGACTTTC
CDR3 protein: CASSQEGSLSGANVLTF

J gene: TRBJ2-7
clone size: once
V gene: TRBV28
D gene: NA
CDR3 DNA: TGTGCCAGCAGTTGGCGGGGCTACTCCTACGAGCAGTACTTC
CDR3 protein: CASSWRGYSYEQYF

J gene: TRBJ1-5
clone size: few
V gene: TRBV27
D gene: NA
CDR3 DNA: TGTGCCAGCACCACCATCGGGGGGAATCAGCCCCAGCATTTT
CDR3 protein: CASTTIGGNQPQHF

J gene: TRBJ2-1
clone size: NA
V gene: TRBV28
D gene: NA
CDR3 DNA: TGTGCCAGCAGGGGGCAAAGCTCCTACAATGAGCAGTTCTTC
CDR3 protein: CASRGQSSYNEQFF

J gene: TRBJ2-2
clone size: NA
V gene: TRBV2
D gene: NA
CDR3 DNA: TGTGCCAGCAGTCCGACAGGTCGGGAGCTGTTTTTT
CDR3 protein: CASSPTGRELFF

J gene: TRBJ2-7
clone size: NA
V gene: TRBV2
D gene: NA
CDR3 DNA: TGTGCCAGCAGTGAAGCAACGCGGGAGCAGTACTTC
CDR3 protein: CASSEATREQYF

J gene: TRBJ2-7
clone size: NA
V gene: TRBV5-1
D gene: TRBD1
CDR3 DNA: TGCGCCAGCAGCTCGGGACAGGGCATCTCCTACGAGCAGTACTTC
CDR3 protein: CASSSGQGISYEQYF

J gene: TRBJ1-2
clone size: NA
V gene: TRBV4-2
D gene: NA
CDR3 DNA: TGTGCCAGCAGCCAAGAGGGTGGGGCTTATGGCTACACCTTC
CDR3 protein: CASSQEGGAYGYTF

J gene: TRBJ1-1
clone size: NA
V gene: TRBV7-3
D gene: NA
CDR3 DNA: TGTGCCAGCAGCTTAATTCCGGCAGACATGAACACTGAAGCTTTCTTT
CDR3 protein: CASSLIPADMNTEAFF

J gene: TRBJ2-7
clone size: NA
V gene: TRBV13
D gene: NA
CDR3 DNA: TGTGCCAGCAGCCTCGGAATGCGGGCAACTTACGAGCAGTACTTC
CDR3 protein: CASSLGMRATYEQYF

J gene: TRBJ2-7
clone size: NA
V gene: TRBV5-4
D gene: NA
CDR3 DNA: TGTGCCAGCAGCTTTTCTGGGGGCCTGGGGCAGTACTTC
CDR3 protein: CASSFSGGLGQYF

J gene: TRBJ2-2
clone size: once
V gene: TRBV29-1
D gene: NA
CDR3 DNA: TGCAGCGTTCCGGTTTGGGCCGGGGGGAACACCGGGGAGCTGTTTTTT
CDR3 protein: CSVPVWAGGNTGELFF

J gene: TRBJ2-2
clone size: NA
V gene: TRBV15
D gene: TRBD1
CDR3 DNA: TGTGCCACCAGCAGAGTGGGACAGGGGGCGGTCACCGGGGAGCTGTTTTTT
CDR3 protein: CATSRVGQGAVTGELFF

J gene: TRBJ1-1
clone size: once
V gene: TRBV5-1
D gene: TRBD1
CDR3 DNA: TGCGCCAGCAGCGTATCACAGGGGGCAAGAACTGAAGCTTTCTTT
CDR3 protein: CASSVSQGARTEAFF

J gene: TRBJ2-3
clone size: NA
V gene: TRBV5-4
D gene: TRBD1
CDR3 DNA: TGTGCCAGCAGCGGAGGGACAGGGAAGGAGGCAGATACGCAGTATTTT
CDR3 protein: CASSGGTGKEADTQYF

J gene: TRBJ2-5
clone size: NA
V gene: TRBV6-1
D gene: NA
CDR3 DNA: TGTGCCAGCATTAACAGAGCGAGGGAGACCCAGTACTTC
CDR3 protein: CASINRARETQYF

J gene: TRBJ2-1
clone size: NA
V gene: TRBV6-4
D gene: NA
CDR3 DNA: TGTGCCGGACCCCAAGGTTTTGGGGGACCCTACAATGAGCAGTTCTTC
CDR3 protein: CAGPQGFGGPYNEQFF

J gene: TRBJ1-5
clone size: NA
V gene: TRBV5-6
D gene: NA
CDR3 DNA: TGTGCCAGCAGCAGGGGTTACAATCAGCCCCAGCATTTT
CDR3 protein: CASSRGYNQPQHF

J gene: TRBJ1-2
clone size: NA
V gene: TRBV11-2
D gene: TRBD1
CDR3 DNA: TGTGCCAGCAGCTTAAATGGGGACAGTCGCTGGGGCTACACCTTC
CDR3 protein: CASSLNGDSRWGYTF

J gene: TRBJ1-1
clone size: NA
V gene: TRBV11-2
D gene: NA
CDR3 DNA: TGTGCCAGCAGCTCGAGTGTGATGAACACTGAAGCTTTCTTT
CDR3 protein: CASSSSVMNTEAFF

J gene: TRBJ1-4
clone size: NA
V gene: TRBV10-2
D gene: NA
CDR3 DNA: TGCGCCAGCAGTGAAACCCCGAGGGATGAAAAACTGTTTTTT
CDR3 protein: CASSETPRDEKLFF

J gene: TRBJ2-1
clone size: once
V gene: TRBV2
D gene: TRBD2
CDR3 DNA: TGTGCCAGGAGGGCTAGCGGGGGGTCCTACAATGAGCAGTTCTTC
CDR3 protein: CARRASGGSYNEQFF

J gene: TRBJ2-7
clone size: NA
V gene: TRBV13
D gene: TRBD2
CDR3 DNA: TGTGCCAGCAGCTCGGGGAGGGCCTCCTACGAGCAGTACTTC
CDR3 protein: CASSSGRASYEQYF

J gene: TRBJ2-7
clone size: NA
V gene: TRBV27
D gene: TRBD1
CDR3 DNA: TGTGCCAGCAGTTTAAGTGTTGGGACAGGGTACGAGCAGTACTTC
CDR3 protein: CASSLSVGTGYEQYF

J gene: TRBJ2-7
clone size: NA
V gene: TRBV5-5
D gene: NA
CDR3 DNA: TGTGCCAGCAGCTTGATAGGGTACGAGCAGTACTTC
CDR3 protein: CASSLIGYEQYF

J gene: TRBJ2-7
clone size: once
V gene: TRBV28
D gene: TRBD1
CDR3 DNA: TGTGCCAGCAGTTTCGGGACAGGCGCCTACGAGCAGTACTTC
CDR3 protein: CASSFGTGAYEQYF

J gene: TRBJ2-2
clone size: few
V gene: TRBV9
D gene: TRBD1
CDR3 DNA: TGTGCCAGCGTGGACAGGGACACCGGGGAGCTGTTTTTT
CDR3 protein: CASVDRDTGELFF

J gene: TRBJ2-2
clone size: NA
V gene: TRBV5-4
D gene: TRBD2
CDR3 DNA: TGTGCCAGCAGACCCGCCGAGACTAGCCTAAACACCGGGGAGCTGTTTTTT
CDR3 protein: CASRPAETSLNTGELFF

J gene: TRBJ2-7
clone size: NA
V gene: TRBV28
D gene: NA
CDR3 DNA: TGTGCCAGCAGTCCCTCCGGGACTCCATCCTACGAGCAGTACTTC
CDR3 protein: CASSPSGTPSYEQYF

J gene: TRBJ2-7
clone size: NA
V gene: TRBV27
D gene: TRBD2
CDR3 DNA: TGTGCCAGCAGTCAGGGGACTAGCGGGAGGAGGTACGAGCAGTACTTC
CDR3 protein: CASSQGTSGRRYEQYF

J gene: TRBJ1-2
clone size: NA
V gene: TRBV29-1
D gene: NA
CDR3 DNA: TGCAGCGTTGAGGCCGTGGAATATGGCTACACCTTC
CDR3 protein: CSVEAVEYGYTF

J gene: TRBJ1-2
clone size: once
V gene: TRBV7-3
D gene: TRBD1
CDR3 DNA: TGTGCCAGCAGCTCCACCCCGCCCGCGACAGGGCACGGGCACTATGGCTACACCTTC
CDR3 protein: CASSSTPPATGHGHYGYTF

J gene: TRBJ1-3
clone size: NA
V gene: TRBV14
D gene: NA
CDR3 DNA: TGTGCCAGCAGCCAGGGGTCCCCCTCTGGAAACACCATATATTTT
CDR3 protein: CASSQGSPSGNTIYF